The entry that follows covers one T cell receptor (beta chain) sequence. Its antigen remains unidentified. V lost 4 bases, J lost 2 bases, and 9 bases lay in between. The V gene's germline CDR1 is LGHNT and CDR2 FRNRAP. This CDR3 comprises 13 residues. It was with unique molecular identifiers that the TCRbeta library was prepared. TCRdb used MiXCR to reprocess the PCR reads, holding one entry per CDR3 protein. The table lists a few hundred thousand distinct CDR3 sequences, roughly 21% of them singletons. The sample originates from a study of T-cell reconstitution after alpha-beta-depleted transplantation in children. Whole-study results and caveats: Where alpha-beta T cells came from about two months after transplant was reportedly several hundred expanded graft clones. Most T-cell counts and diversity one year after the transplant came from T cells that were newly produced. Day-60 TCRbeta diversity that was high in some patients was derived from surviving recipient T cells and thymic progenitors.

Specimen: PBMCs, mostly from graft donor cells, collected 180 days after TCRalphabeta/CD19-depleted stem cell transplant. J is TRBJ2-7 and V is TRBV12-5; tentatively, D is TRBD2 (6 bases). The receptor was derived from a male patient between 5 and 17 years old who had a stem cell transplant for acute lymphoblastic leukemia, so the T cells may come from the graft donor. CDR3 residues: CASGSAGPYEQYF. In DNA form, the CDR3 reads TGTGCTAGTGGTTCTGCGGGGCCCTACGAGCAGTACTTC.